This TCR beta chain was identified in a study of vaccination effects on CD4 cells after COVID-19. Study-level background: Antigen-specific CD4+ T cells were first expanded with viral peptide pools by the ViraFEST assay and only then sequenced. Study-wide results and limits: Substantial clonal contraction characterized both infection- and vaccine-induced clones late after vaccination. Only a few convalescent patients and no early post-infection timepoints featured in the study.

Culture lasted roughly eleven days before CD4+ T cell isolation. Vaccinated participants had no history of SARS-CoV-2 infection and tested negative for nucleocapsid antibodies. For this clone: Its antigen is unidentified.

The germline V and J ends were trimmed by 4 bases and 4 bases, with 14 bases remaining between them. This CDR3 is 15 amino acids long. Germline-derived CDR1 and CDR2 are SGHNT and YYREEE (reference sequence). Some clones are missing from TCRdb's copy, which holds only in-frame ones; the method was immunoSEQ multiplex PCR. The data show tens of thousands of clones, more than 60% seen once. The material sequenced was CD4+ T cells from PBMCs cultured without peptide, taken before COVID-19 vaccination. The V and J genes are TRBV5-4 and TRBJ1-4; the D gene is possibly TRBD1 (6 bases). This TCR was sampled from a human donor who received a COVID-19 vaccine. This chain's CDR3 is CASSNGGPGNEKLFF. CDR3 nucleotides: TGTGCCAGCAGCAACGGGGGGCCTGGTAATGAAAAACTGTTTTTT.